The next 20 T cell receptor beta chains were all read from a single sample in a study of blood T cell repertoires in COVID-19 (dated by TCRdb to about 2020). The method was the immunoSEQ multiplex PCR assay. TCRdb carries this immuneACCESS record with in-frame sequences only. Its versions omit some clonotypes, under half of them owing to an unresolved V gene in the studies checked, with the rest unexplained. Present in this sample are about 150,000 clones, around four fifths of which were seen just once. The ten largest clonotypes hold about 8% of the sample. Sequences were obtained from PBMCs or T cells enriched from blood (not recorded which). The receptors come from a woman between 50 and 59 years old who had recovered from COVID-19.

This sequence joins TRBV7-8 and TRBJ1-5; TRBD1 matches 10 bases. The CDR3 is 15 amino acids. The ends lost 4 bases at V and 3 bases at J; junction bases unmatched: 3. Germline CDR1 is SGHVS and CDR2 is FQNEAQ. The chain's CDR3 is CASSWDRGHNQPQHF. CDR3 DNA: TGTGCCAGCAGCTGGGACAGGGGACACAATCAGCCCCAGCATTTT.

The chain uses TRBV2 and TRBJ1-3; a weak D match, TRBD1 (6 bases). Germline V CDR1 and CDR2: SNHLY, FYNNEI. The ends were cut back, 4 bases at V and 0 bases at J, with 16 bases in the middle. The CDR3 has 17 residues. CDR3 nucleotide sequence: TGTGCCAGCAGTGCATTGTTCAGGGGTCACTCTGGAAACACCATATATTTT. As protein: CASSALFRGHSGNTIYF.

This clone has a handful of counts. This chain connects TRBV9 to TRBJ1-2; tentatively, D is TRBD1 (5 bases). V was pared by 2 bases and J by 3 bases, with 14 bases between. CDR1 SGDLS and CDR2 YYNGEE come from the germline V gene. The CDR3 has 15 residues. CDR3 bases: TGTGCCAGCAGCGTCAGCGGGGACTCTTACTATGGCTACACCTTC. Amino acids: CASSVSGDSYYGYTF.

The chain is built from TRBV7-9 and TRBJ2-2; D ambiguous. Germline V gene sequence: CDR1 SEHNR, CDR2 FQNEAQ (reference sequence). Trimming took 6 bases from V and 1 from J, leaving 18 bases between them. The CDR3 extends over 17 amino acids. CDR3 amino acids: CASRRLGPGWNTGELFF. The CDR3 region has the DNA TGTGCCAGCAGACGGCTGGGCCCAGGCTGGAACACCGGGGAGCTGTTTTTT.

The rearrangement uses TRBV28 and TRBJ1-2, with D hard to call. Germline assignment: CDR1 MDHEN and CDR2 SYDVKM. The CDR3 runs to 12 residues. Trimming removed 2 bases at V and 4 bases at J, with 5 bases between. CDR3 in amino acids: CASSLNSYGYTF. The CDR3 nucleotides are TGTGCCAGCAGTTTAAACAGCTATGGCTACACCTTC.

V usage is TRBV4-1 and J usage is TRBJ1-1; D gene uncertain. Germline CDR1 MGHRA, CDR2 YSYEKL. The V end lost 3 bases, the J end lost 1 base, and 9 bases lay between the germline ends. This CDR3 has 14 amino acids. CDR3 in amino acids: CASSHGLSNTEAFF. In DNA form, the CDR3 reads TGCGCCAGCAGCCACGGACTCTCGAACACTGAAGCTTTCTTT.

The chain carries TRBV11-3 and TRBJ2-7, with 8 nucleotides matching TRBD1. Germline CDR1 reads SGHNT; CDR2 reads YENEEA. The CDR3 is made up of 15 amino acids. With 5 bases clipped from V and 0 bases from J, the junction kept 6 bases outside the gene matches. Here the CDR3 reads CASSPRDRSSYEQYF. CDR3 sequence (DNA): TGTGCCAGCAGCCCCCGGGACAGGAGCTCCTACGAGCAGTACTTC.

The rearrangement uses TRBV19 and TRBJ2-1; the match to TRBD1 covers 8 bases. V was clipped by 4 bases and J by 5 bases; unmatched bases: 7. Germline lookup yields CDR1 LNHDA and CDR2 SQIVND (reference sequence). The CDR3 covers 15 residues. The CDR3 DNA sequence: TGTGCCAGTAGTAGGGGACAGGCAAAAAACAATGAGCAGTTCTTC. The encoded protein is CASSRGQAKNNEQFF.

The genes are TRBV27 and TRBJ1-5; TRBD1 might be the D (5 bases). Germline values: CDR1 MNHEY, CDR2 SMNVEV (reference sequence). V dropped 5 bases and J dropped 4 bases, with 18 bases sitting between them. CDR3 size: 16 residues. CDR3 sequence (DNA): TGTGCCAGCAGTCCCCTTCTGGGAGGGGTTAATCAGCCCCAGCATTTT. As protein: CASSPLLGGVNQPQHF.

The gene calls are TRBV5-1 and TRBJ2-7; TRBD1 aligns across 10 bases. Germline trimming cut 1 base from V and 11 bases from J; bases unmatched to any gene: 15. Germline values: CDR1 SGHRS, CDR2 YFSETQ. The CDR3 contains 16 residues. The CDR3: CASSLRLGTGVPMEYF. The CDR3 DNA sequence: TGCGCCAGCAGCTTGAGGTTGGGGACAGGGGTTCCGATGGAGTACTTC.

The CDR3 nucleotides read TGTGCCAGCAGTCCCCCAGCGGGGGCGAGGTGGGAATACGAGCAGTACTTC. Its protein product is CASSPPAGARWEYEQYF. The rearrangement uses TRBV28 and TRBJ2-7, with 8 bases fitting TRBD2. The J segment lost 4 bases and the V segment lost 5 bases, leaving 16 bases of the junction unmatched. The CDR3 consists of 17 residues. Germline-derived CDR1 and CDR2 are MDHEN and SYDVKM.

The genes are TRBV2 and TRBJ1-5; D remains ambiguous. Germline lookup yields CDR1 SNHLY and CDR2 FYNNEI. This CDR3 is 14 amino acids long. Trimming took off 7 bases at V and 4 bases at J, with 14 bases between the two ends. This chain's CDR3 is CASTRVRLNQPQHF. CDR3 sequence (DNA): TGTGCCAGCACCCGGGTTAGGTTGAATCAGCCCCAGCATTTT.

The CDR3 DNA reads as TGTGCCAGCAGCTTCCGGGACAGGGGCAACAACGAGCAGTACTTC. This encodes CASSFRDRGNNEQYF. This chain links TRBV5-4 with TRBJ2-7, with TRBD1 matching 10 bases. This CDR3 has 15 amino acids. Per the germline V gene, CDR1 is SGHNT and CDR2 is YYREEE (reference sequence). Trimming removed 2 bases from V and 5 bases from J; junction bases left unmatched: 7.

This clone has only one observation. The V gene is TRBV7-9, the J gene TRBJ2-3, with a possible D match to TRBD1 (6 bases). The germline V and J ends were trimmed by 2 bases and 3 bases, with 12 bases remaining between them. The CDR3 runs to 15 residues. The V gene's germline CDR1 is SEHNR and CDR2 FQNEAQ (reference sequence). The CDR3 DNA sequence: TGTGCCAGCAGCTTAATGGGGGCGGTGACAGATACGCAGTATTTT. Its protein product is CASSLMGAVTDTQYF.

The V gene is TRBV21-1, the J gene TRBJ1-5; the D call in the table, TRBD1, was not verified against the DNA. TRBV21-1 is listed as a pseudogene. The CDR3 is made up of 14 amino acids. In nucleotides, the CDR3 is TGTGCCAGCAGCAAACAGGTTAGCAATCAGCCCCAGCATTTT. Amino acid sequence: CASSKQVSNQPQHF.

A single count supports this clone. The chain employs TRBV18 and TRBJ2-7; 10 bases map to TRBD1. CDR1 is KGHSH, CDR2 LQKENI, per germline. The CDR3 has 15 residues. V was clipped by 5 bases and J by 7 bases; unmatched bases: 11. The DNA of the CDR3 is TGTGCCAGCTCATTTACCGGGACAGGGGTCTTGGAGCAGTACTTC. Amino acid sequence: CASSFTGTGVLEQYF.

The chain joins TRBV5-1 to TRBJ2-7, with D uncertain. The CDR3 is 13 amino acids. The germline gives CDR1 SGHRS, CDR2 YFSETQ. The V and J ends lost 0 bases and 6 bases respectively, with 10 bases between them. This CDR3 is CASSLGPLREQYF. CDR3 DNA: TGCGCCAGCAGCTTGGGCCCTCTACGCGAGCAGTACTTC.

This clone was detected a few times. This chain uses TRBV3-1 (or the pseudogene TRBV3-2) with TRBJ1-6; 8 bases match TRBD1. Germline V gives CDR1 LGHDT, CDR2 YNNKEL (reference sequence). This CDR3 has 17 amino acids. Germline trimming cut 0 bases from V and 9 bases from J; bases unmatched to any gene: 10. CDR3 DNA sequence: TGTGCCAGCAGCCAAGATCTCCCGGGACAGGTCTCTTCACCCCTCCACTTT. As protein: CASSQDLPGQVSSPLHF.

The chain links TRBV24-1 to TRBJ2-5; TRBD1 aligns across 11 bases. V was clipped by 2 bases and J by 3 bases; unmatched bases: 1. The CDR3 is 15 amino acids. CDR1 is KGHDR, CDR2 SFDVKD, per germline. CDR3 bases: TGTGCCACCAGTGATTGGGACAGGGGGAAAGAGACCCAGTACTTC. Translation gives CATSDWDRGKETQYF.

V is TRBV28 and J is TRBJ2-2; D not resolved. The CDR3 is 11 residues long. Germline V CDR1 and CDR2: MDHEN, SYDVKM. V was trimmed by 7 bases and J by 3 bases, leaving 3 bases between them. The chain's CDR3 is CASTDTGELFF. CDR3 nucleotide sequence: TGTGCCAGCACCGACACCGGGGAGCTGTTTTTT.